The 30 T cell receptor beta chains presented below share a single source sample, sequenced in a study of vaccination and CD4 T cells after COVID-19 (dated by TCRdb to the early 2020s). Receptor amplification or capture employed PCR. Sequencer: Illumina iSeq 100. At the Johns Hopkins FTIC core, DNA from the cultured CD4+ T cells underwent TCR sequencing with the Oncomine TCR Beta short-read assay. TCRdb itself trimmed the public reads at Q25 with fastp, ran MiXCR and retained productive beta chains. Entries that share a CDR3 protein sequence are merged under the most common genes and DNA. Across this sample there are approximately 12,000 distinct CDR3 sequences, with around 20% seen only once. The leading ten clones occupy approximately 13% of the sample. The sample's treatment or condition label, decoded: approximately 9-day PBMC culture with coronavirus spike peptide pools or control peptides (ViraFEST assay).

Antigen specificity for these receptors is unknown. The input for sequencing was CD4+ T cells from blood, cultured in vitro, taken before SARS-CoV-2 vaccination. The origin of the receptors is a human donor who received a COVID-19 vaccine.

This clonotype is labeled as medium-sized. The V gene is TRBV2, the J gene TRBJ1-5; a weak D match, TRBD1 (5 bases). V was shortened by 7 bases and J by 5 bases, with 12 bases between the two germline ends. CDR3 length: 13 residues. Germline values: CDR1 SNHLY, CDR2 FYNNEI. As DNA, the CDR3 is TGTGCCAGCATTCAGGGTCCCGATCAGCCCCAGCATTTT. Translation gives CASIQGPDQPQHF.

The chain joins TRBV6-1 to TRBJ2-4, with D perhaps TRBD2 (6 bases). The length of the CDR3 is 13 residues. V was cut by 7 bases and J by 5 bases, with 12 bases left in between. CDR1 and CDR2 (germline): MNHNS, SASEGT. CDR3 nucleotides: TGTGCCAGCAACTGGGGGGAAGAAAACATTCAGTACTTC. Its protein is CASNWGEENIQYF.

By frequency in the sample, this clonotype is medium-sized. The V and J genes are TRBV7-2 and TRBJ1-6; the D is unclear. V lost 1 base, J lost 13 bases, and 11 bases lay in between. The V gene's germline CDR1 is SGHTA and CDR2 FQGNSA. The CDR3 runs 13 residues. The CDR3, as DNA: TGTGCCAGCAGCTTAGTTGCGGAGAGGCCCCTCCACTTT. It specifies CASSLVAERPLHF.

This clonotype came up a few times. Compared with germline, one end of the junction differs, possibly owing to a read error. The chain carries TRBV6-1 and TRBJ1-3; no clear D. CDR1 is MNHNS, CDR2 SASEGT, per germline. The CDR3 loop spans 14 amino acids. CDR3 sequence: CATHPAFSENTIYF. Here the CDR3 DNA reads TGTGCCACCCACCCGGCATTTTCTGAAAACACCATATATTTT.

This clonotype has a handful of counts. CDR3 protein: CASSKEARVAKNIQYF. CDR3 DNA: TGTGCCAGCAGCAAAGAGGCCAGGGTGGCCAAAAACATTCAGTACTTC. The chain links TRBV21-1 to TRBJ2-4; no DNA check was done on the table's D call, TRBD1. TRBV21-1 has pseudogene status. The CDR3 runs 16 residues.

The table lists this clonotype with a few counts. The chain combines TRBV19 with TRBJ2-2, with 11 bases matching TRBD1. The germline V gene has CDR1 LNHDA and CDR2 SQIVND (reference sequence). The length of the CDR3 is 17 residues. V trimming: 7 bases; J trimming: 6 bases; junction bases outside the gene matches: 13. In DNA form, the CDR3 reads TGTGCCAGTACCAATAGACCTGGACAGGGGGCTGCCGGGGAGCTGTTTTTT. As protein: CASTNRPGQGAAGELFF.

Of note for this clonotype: This may be a read error, as it is one base from a much larger clone. This chain links TRBV15 with TRBJ1-3, with D hard to call. Germline V lookup: CDR1 LNHNV, CDR2 YYDKDF (reference sequence). The CDR3 has 13 amino acids. The CDR3 sequence: CAASRYSGNTIYF. In DNA form, the CDR3 reads TGTGCCGCCAGCAGGTATTCTGGAAACACCATATATTTT.

This clonotype qualifies as medium-sized. V and J are TRBV24-1 and TRBJ2-7, with 9 bases lining up with TRBD1. CDR3 length equals 13 residues. J was trimmed by 7 bases and V by 3 bases; bases with no gene match: 3. Germline CDR1 is KGHDR and CDR2 is SFDVKD. Here the CDR3 reads CATSDHRGREQYF. In DNA, the CDR3 is TGTGCCACCAGTGATCACAGGGGGCGAGAGCAGTACTTC.

V usage is TRBV25-1 and J usage is TRBJ2-5; D is perhaps TRBD1 or TRBD2 (7 bases each). The V and J ends lost 0 bases and 4 bases respectively, with 9 bases between them. This CDR3 comprises 14 residues. Germline CDR1 reads MGHDK; CDR2 reads SYGVNS. The CDR3 DNA reads TGTGCCAGCAGTGAATACAGGGGGGGAGAGACCCAGTACTTC. This gives the protein CASSEYRGGETQYF.

The chain links TRBV7-9 to TRBJ2-3; D tentatively reads TRBD1 or TRBD2 (5 bases each). V was trimmed by 4 bases and J by 4 bases, leaving 12 bases between them. Germline V lookup: CDR1 SEHNR, CDR2 FQNEAQ (reference sequence). The CDR3 spans 14 residues. CDR3 coding DNA: TGTGCCAGCAGCTCAGGTGGGGGATCAGATACGCAGTATTTT. Protein sequence: CASSSGGGSDTQYF. Based on the CDR3 plus reference TRBV7-9 and TRBJ2-3, the full variable domain is DTGVSQNPRHKITKRGQNVTFRCDPISEHNRLYWYRQTLGQGPEFLTYFQNEAQLEKSRLLSDRFSAERPKGSFSTLEIQRTEQGDSAMYLCASSSGGGSDTQYFGPGTRLTVL.

The rearrangement links TRBV11-3 to TRBJ2-7; 11 bases map to TRBD1. V lost 1 base to trimming and J lost 4 bases; unmatched junction nucleotides: 3. From germline, CDR1 is SGHNT and CDR2 YENEEA. CDR3 length equals 15 residues. CDR3 DNA sequence: TGTGCCAGCAGCTTAGGGACAGGGGGCAAATACGAGCAGTACTTC. This encodes CASSLGTGGKYEQYF. The entire variable domain, with the rest obtained from reference TRBV11-3 and TRBJ2-7, is as follows: EAGVVQSPRYKIIEKKQPVAFWCNPISGHNTLYWYLQNLGQGPELLIRYENEEAVDDSQLPKDRFSAERLKGVDSTLKIQPAELGDSAVYLCASSLGTGGKYEQYFGPGTRLTVT.

CDR3 loop: CASGRDRITGELFF. The CDR3 bases are TGTGCCAGCGGGAGGGACCGAATCACCGGGGAGCTGTTTTTT. The V and J genes are TRBV14 and TRBJ2-2; 7 bases line up with TRBD2. The junction had 7 bases not matched to a gene; V was cut back by 8 bases and J by 4 bases. The germline V gene has CDR1 SGHDN and CDR2 FVKESK. This CDR3 contains 14 residues.

This clonotype has just a few counts. The rearrangement links TRBV9 to TRBJ2-1; tentatively, D is TRBD2 (5 bases). The CDR3 runs 14 residues. With 0 bases removed from V and 4 bases from J, the gap between germline ends came to 8 bases. CDR1 SGDLS and CDR2 YYNGEE come from the germline V gene. CDR3 loop: CASSVVWTYNEQFF. CDR3 nucleotide sequence: TGTGCCAGCAGCGTAGTCTGGACTTACAATGAGCAGTTCTTC.

The J gene is TRBJ2-1, the V gene TRBV12-3 or TRBV12-4, with D tentatively TRBD2 (7 bases). With 1 base removed from V and 8 bases from J, the gap between germline ends came to 21 bases. This CDR3 has 17 residues. The CDR3 nucleotides read TGTGCCAGCAGTTTAGGCACCGAGGGGGGGCCTGGATATGAGCAGTTCTTC. Residues: CASSLGTEGGPGYEQFF.

J is TRBJ1-5 and V is TRBV30; D is unclear. The CDR3 sequence is 13 residues long. V lost 2 bases and J 1 base, leaving 6 bases between the germline ends. Per germline, CDR1 GTSNPN and CDR2 SVGIG (reference sequence). DNA of the CDR3: TGTGCCTGGAGTCAACAGAGCAATCAGCCCCAGCATTTT. Amino acid sequence: CAWSQQSNQPQHF.

The gene calls are TRBV11-1 and TRBJ2-3, with 9 nucleotides matching TRBD2. Per germline, CDR1 SGHAT and CDR2 FQDESV (reference sequence). This CDR3 is built from 15 residues. V dropped 3 bases and J dropped 4; count of bases not matched to a gene: 5. The DNA of the CDR3 is TGTGCCAGCAGCTTGTCGCGGGGGGGATCAGATACGCAGTATTTT. This gives the protein CASSLSRGGSDTQYF.

In DNA, the CDR3 is TGTGCCAGCAGCTTAGTTTCCTCAGGGGCCGAGACCCAGTACTTC. Encoded protein: CASSLVSSGAETQYF. The chain combines TRBV7-9 with TRBJ2-5; a possible D gene is TRBD1 (6 bases). The V end was cut by 1 base, the J end by 5 bases, with 14 bases between. CDR1 is SEHNR and CDR2 is FQNEAQ in the germline V gene (reference sequence). This CDR3 spans 15 amino acids.

This clonotype was picked up a small number of times. The chain uses TRBV2 and TRBJ2-5, with TRBD2 identical over 12 bases. V was pared by 6 bases and J by 2 bases, with 4 bases of the junction left unmatched. The CDR3 is made up of 15 amino acids. Germline values: CDR1 SNHLY, CDR2 FYNNEI. CDR3 nucleotides: TGTGCCAGCAGGAGACTAGCGGGGGCACAAGAGACCCAGTACTTC. It specifies CASRRLAGAQETQYF.

The rearrangement joins TRBV12-3 or TRBV12-4 to TRBJ2-5, with D perhaps matching TRBD1 (6 bases). This CDR3 is 15 amino acids long. The V and J ends lost 4 bases and 1 base respectively, with 13 bases between them. CDR3 coding DNA: TGTGCCAGCAGTTCCCGCCACAGGGCCCAAGAGACCCAGTACTTC. This codes for CASSSRHRAQETQYF.

The V call is TRBV24-1, the J call TRBJ2-2; D is perhaps TRBD2 (6 bases). Trimming took off 7 bases at V and 7 bases at J, with 12 bases between the two ends. The CDR3 has 13 residues. Germline V gene sequence: CDR1 KGHDR, CDR2 SFDVKD. In nucleotides, the CDR3 is TGTGCCACCAGGGAGGGTTCGGGCGGGGAGCTGTTTTTT. This sequence encodes CATREGSGGELFF.

This clonotype was picked up a small number of times. The chain couples TRBV24-1 to TRBJ2-3, with 8 bases that match TRBD1. The CDR3 runs to 18 residues. CDR1 and CDR2 (germline): KGHDR, SFDVKD. V lost 4 bases and J lost 6; bases outside the gene matches: 17. Here the CDR3 DNA reads TGTGCCACCAGTGACCTGAGAACCGGGACAGGCGATGTGGATACGCAGTATTTT. Translating it yields CATSDLRTGTGDVDTQYF.

This clonotype was observed a handful of times. The CDR3 loop reads CATQNRGREEETQYF. The CDR3 DNA reads as TGTGCCACACAAAACAGGGGGCGCGAGGAAGAGACCCAGTACTTC. The genes are TRBV24-1 and TRBJ2-5, with 9 bases fitting TRBD1. CDR1 and CDR2 from the germline V gene are KGHDR and SFDVKD. This CDR3 is built from 15 residues. J lost 3 bases, V lost 10 bases, and 11 bases had no gene match.

This clonotype was recorded a few times. This rearrangement joins TRBV7-2 to TRBJ1-1; D is perhaps TRBD1 (6 bases). Germline lookup yields CDR1 SGHTA and CDR2 FQGNSA. The V and J ends lost 4 bases and 6 bases respectively, with 12 bases between them. The CDR3 length is 13 residues. The CDR3 is CASSSIRQAEAFF. DNA of the CDR3: TGTGCCAGCAGCTCGATACGACAGGCTGAAGCTTTCTTT.

The V gene is TRBV9, the J gene TRBJ1-6; the D gene is possibly TRBD1 (6 bases). Germline V CDR1 and CDR2: SGDLS, YYNGEE. Trimming took off 3 bases at V and 9 bases at J, with 19 bases between the two ends. The CDR3 extends over 16 amino acids. DNA of the CDR3: TGTGCCAGCAGCGCAGTACCCACAGGGTTGGGTTCACCCCTCCACTTT. Translation gives CASSAVPTGLGSPLHF.

This clonotype has more than one count but fewer than ten. The chain carries TRBV29-1 and TRBJ1-5; 7 bases match TRBD1. There are 12 residues in the CDR3. Germline CDR1 SQVTM, CDR2 ANQGSEA. V lost 7 bases, J lost 6 bases, and 6 bases stayed unmatched. The CDR3 sequence is CSAGQEGQPQHF. The CDR3 DNA reads TGCAGCGCCGGACAGGAGGGTCAGCCCCAGCATTTT.

The rearrangement joins TRBV29-1 to TRBJ2-7; 8 bases agree with TRBD1. This CDR3 spans 13 amino acids. V lost 6 bases to trimming and J lost 4 bases; unmatched junction nucleotides: 8. Germline loops: CDR1 SQVTM, CDR2 ANQGSEA. The CDR3 is CSVGRTGTYEQYF. CDR3 nucleotide sequence: TGCAGCGTGGGACGGACAGGGACATACGAGCAGTACTTC.

This clonotype was counted between two and nine times. The chain employs TRBV19 and TRBJ1-6; tentative D call: TRBD1 (6 bases). Trimming removed 6 bases from V and 0 bases from J, with 12 bases in between. This CDR3 comprises 16 residues. Looked up from germline, CDR1 is LNHDA and CDR2 is SQIVND (reference sequence). CDR3 bases: TGTGCCAGTAGGCTACAGGGAAACTCCTATAATTCACCCCTCCACTTT. It specifies CASRLQGNSYNSPLHF.

This clonotype has only a few counts. The rearrangement joins TRBV25-1 to TRBJ1-4, with 8 bases lining up with TRBD1. This CDR3 has 16 residues. After removal of 5 bases from V and 8 bases from J, the junction contained 13 bases not matched to a gene. Germline V gene sequence: CDR1 MGHDK, CDR2 SYGVNS. The CDR3 DNA follows: TGTGCCAGCAGTAGCCGACAGGGGACTTTTCGGGAAAAACTGTTTTTT. This sequence encodes CASSSRQGTFREKLFF.

Only a few counts were recorded for this clonotype. The chain's CDR3 is CASSARLIYGYTF. The CDR3 DNA reads as TGTGCCAGCTCAGCCCGGCTGATTTATGGCTACACCTTC. The chain recombines TRBV18 with TRBJ1-2, with unresolved D. CDR1 is KGHSH and CDR2 is LQKENI in the germline V gene. The CDR3 has 13 amino acids. Trimming shortened V by 5 bases and J by 5 bases, and 12 bases separated the two germline ends.

The chain links TRBV20-1 to TRBJ2-2; tentative D call: TRBD1 (6 bases). The CDR3 loop spans 15 amino acids. Germline V gene lookup returns CDR1 DFQATT and CDR2 SNEGSKA (reference sequence). Trimming removed 1 base at V and 0 bases at J, with 9 bases between. The CDR3 coding sequence is TGCAGTGCTAGAGTAGGGGGAGCGAACACCGGGGAGCTGTTTTTT. Its translation: CSARVGGANTGELFF.